Each of the 22 T cell receptor beta chains below was sequenced from the same sample in a study of glioma-infiltrating T cells after dendritic cell vaccination. Regarding time point: after dendritic cell vaccination, including at tumor progression/relapse. Profiling relied on immunoSEQ multiplex PCR, and the TCRdb table lists in-frame clones only, not all of them. Found here are fewer than 90,000 clones, 83% of them singletons; the top ten hold 6% to 7.5%. Sequenced here: blood, sampled after dendritic cell vaccination. The receptors come from a human donor with glioblastoma.

This rearrangement joins TRBV6-6 to TRBJ1-1; 9 bases are a match to TRBD1. Germline assignment: CDR1 MNHNY and CDR2 SVGAGI (reference sequence). V shed 4 bases and J 1 base; nucleotides not matched to a gene: 4. The CDR3 has 15 amino acids. The CDR3 here is CASSSWDRANTEAFF. In DNA form, the CDR3 reads TGTGCCAGCAGTTCCTGGGACAGGGCGAACACTGAAGCTTTCTTT.

This chain links TRBV7-2 with TRBJ2-7; tentative D call: TRBD1 (6 bases). Looked up from germline, CDR1 is SGHTA and CDR2 is FQGNSA. Trimming left V 5 bases short and J 3 bases short, with 20 bases between. The CDR3 covers 16 residues. The CDR3 DNA is TGTGCCAGCAGCCAAGACCCCTCAGGGGCAGACTACGAGCAGTACTTC. Protein: CASSQDPSGADYEQYF.

The V and J genes are TRBV7-9 and TRBJ1-6, with D tentatively TRBD1 (6 bases). The CDR3 spans 15 residues. The germline V gene has CDR1 SEHNR and CDR2 FQNEAQ (reference sequence). Trimming shortened V by 1 base and J by 8 bases, and 12 bases separated the two germline ends. The CDR3 reads CASSLEGQIHSPLHF. The CDR3 region has the DNA TGTGCCAGCAGCTTAGAAGGACAGATTCATTCACCCCTCCACTTT. Complete variable domain (other parts from reference TRBV7-9 and TRBJ1-6): DTGVSQNPRHKITKRGQNVTFRCDPISEHNRLYWYRQTLGQGPEFLTYFQNEAQLEKSRLLSDRFSAERPKGSFSTLEIQRTEQGDSAMYLCASSLEGQIHSPLHFGNGTRLTVT.

The chain links TRBV6-5 to TRBJ2-1, with D maybe TRBD1 (5 bases). Trimming left V 11 bases short and J 8 bases short, with 13 bases between. Germline V gene data show CDR1 as MNHEY and CDR2 as SVGAGI. The CDR3 sequence is 11 residues long. The CDR3 here is CAVQGVDEQFF. CDR3 nucleotide sequence: TGTGCCGTACAAGGGGTCGATGAGCAGTTCTTC.

This chain joins TRBV7-3 and TRBJ2-7, with 7 bases that match TRBD1. This CDR3 has 13 residues. CDR1 and CDR2 from the germline V gene are SGHTA and FQGTGA. The J segment lost 4 bases and the V segment lost 5 bases, leaving 5 bases of the junction unmatched. In DNA form, the CDR3 reads TGTGCCAGCAGCCGACAGGGTCAGTACGAGCAGTACTTC. Encoded protein: CASSRQGQYEQYF.

V and J are TRBV15 and TRBJ2-7, with 7 bases fitting TRBD1. The CDR3 totals 15 residues. Germline CDR1 LNHNV, CDR2 YYDKDF (reference sequence). J was trimmed by 0 bases and V by 5 bases; bases with no gene match: 7. In nucleotides, the CDR3 is TGTGCCACCAGCGCTTTACGGGACAGCTCCTACGAGCAGTACTTC. Encoded protein: CATSALRDSSYEQYF.

This rearrangement joins TRBV19 to TRBJ1-5, with 8 bases aligning to TRBD1. V lost 4 bases, J lost 7 bases, and 9 bases stayed unmatched. The CDR3 has 15 residues. Germline CDR1 reads LNHDA; CDR2 reads SQIVND (reference sequence). The CDR3 DNA is TGTGCCAGTAGTAGCCCAGGGGGCTACCGACAGCCCCAGCATTTT. Residues: CASSSPGGYRQPQHF. The entire variable domain, with the rest obtained from reference TRBV19 and TRBJ1-5, is as follows: DGGITQSPKYLFRKEGQNVTLSCEQNLNHDAMYWYRQDPGQGLRLIYYSQIVNDFQKGDIAEGYSVSREKKESFPLTVTSAQKNPTAFYLCASSSPGGYRQPQHFGDGTRLSIL.

This chain links TRBV9 with TRBJ1-6; 10 bases line up with TRBD1. Losses at the gene ends were 2 bases for V and 6 bases for J; bases not matched to a gene: 2. CDR1 is SGDLS, CDR2 YYNGEE, per germline. The CDR3 runs 15 residues. The DNA of the CDR3 is TGTGCCAGCAGCGTCTGGGACAGGGGTAATTCACCCCTCCACTTT. Amino acids: CASSVWDRGNSPLHF.

This sequence joins TRBV7-9 and TRBJ1-6; D is undetermined. V lost 5 bases to trimming and J lost 7 bases, with 9 bases between them. Germline V gene lookup returns CDR1 SEHNR and CDR2 FQNEAQ (reference sequence). The CDR3 consists of 13 residues. This CDR3 reads CASSQDLNSPLHF. For the CDR3, the DNA is TGTGCCAGCAGCCAGGACTTGAATTCACCCCTCCACTTT.

This clone was counted once. This chain uses TRBV4-2 with TRBJ1-1; TRBD1 aligns across 7 bases. CDR1 is LGHNA and CDR2 is YNFKEQ in the germline V gene. CDR3 size: 15 residues. The V gene end was trimmed by 0 bases and the J gene end by 3 bases; junction bases not matched to a gene: 4. CDR3 protein: CASSQEGQIDTEAFF. CDR3 DNA sequence: TGTGCCAGCAGCCAAGAGGGACAGATAGACACTGAAGCTTTCTTT.

This clone was picked up many times. This chain links TRBV5-4 with TRBJ1-4; perhaps TRBD1 as D (6 bases). V was clipped by 4 bases and J by 7 bases, with 14 bases between them. The CDR3 covers 14 residues. The germline gives CDR1 SGHNT, CDR2 YYREEE (reference sequence). CDR3 residues: CASSINRDGEKLFF. DNA of the CDR3: TGTGCCAGCAGCATAAACAGGGATGGTGAAAAACTGTTTTTT.

The rearrangement joins TRBV9 to TRBJ1-4; TRBD1 is a possible D gene (5 bases). There are 14 residues in the CDR3. The V end was cut by 0 bases, the J end by 5 bases, with 8 bases between. Looked up from germline, CDR1 is SGDLS and CDR2 is YYNGEE. The CDR3, as DNA: TGTGCCAGCAGCGTAGGATACAGGAATGAAAAACTGTTTTTT. It encodes CASSVGYRNEKLFF.

The J gene is TRBJ2-3, the V gene TRBV5-4, with D maybe TRBD2 (6 bases). The CDR3 is 15 amino acids. Trimming took 4 bases from V and 4 from J, leaving 16 bases between them. Germline CDR1 reads SGHNT; CDR2 reads YYREEE (reference sequence). CDR3 in DNA: TGTGCCAGCAGCAACTCGGGGGTCCTCCCAGATACGCAGTATTTT. Amino acid sequence: CASSNSGVLPDTQYF.

This clone has more than one count but fewer than ten. This chain joins TRBV5-1 and TRBJ2-7, with 8 bases lining up with TRBD1. With V trimmed by 0 bases and J by 5 bases, 7 bases remained unmatched. Germline V CDR1 and CDR2: SGHRS, YFSETQ. CDR3 length: 15 residues. The DNA of the CDR3 is TGCGCCAGCAGCTTGGTTTTACAGGGGGATAACGAGCAGTACTTC. It encodes CASSLVLQGDNEQYF.

The rearrangement links TRBV5-4 to TRBJ2-3, with 13 bases identical to TRBD2. The CDR3 runs 16 residues. V dropped 2 bases and J dropped 4; count of bases not matched to a gene: 4. From germline, CDR1 is SGHNT and CDR2 YYREEE (reference sequence). The CDR3 DNA reads as TGTGCCAGCAGCTTATCCGGGACTAGCGGGGCAGATACGCAGTATTTT. It translates to CASSLSGTSGADTQYF.

The chain is built from TRBV2 and TRBJ1-5, with D perhaps matching TRBD1 (6 bases). Germline assignment: CDR1 SNHLY and CDR2 FYNNEI. The ends were cut back, 7 bases at V and 5 bases at J, with 9 bases in the middle. This CDR3 contains 12 residues. The CDR3 sequence: CASKGEDQPQHF. Here the CDR3 DNA reads TGTGCCAGCAAGGGGGAAGATCAGCCCCAGCATTTT.

A single count supports this clone. The gene calls are TRBV29-1 and TRBJ2-7; 8 positions match TRBD1. The J segment lost 6 bases and the V segment lost 4 bases, leaving 8 bases of the junction unmatched. Germline CDR1 and CDR2: SQVTM and ANQGSEA. The CDR3 consists of 13 residues. This CDR3 reads CSVAETGVTEQYF. CDR3 bases: TGCAGCGTTGCTGAGACAGGGGTGACCGAGCAGTACTTC.

This clone was picked up one time. The chain carries TRBV9 and TRBJ2-7, with D possibly being TRBD1 (6 bases). V was cut by 0 bases and J by 4 bases, with 14 bases left in between. The CDR3 runs 15 residues. Germline CDR1 reads SGDLS; CDR2 reads YYNGEE. CDR3 sequence (DNA): TGTGCCAGCAGCGTAGGTGGGACACTATTATACGAGCAGTACTTC. Residues: CASSVGGTLLYEQYF.

V gene TRBV15 combines with J gene TRBJ2-5, with 9 bases lining up with TRBD2. After removal of 6 bases from V and 3 bases from J, the junction contained 11 bases not matched to a gene. The CDR3 consists of 16 residues. Germline CDR1 reads LNHNV; CDR2 reads YYDKDF (reference sequence). The CDR3 spells CATRRGLAGSEETQYF. The CDR3 coding sequence is TGTGCCACCAGACGGGGGCTAGCGGGGTCAGAAGAGACCCAGTACTTC.

This clone was observed a single time. The gene calls are TRBV29-1 and TRBJ1-1, with D perhaps TRBD1 (6 bases). CDR3 length equals 13 residues. Germline V gives CDR1 SQVTM, CDR2 ANQGSEA. The CDR3 nucleotides are TGCAGTGTCTCTCAGGGGATGGGCACTGAAGCTTTCTTT. Amino acids: CSVSQGMGTEAFF.

V gene TRBV2 combines with J gene TRBJ1-3; D not resolved. The CDR3 totals 17 residues. The germline V gene has CDR1 SNHLY and CDR2 FYNNEI. Trimming stripped 0 bases from V and 4 bases from J, with 16 bases between. The CDR3 reads CASSEALRWTEGNTIYF. The CDR3 DNA reads as TGTGCCAGCAGTGAAGCGCTTCGGTGGACTGAGGGAAACACCATATATTTT.

This clone has only one observation. The CDR3 nucleotides are TGTGCCTGGAGTGCGGGGACTACTTCTCAGCCCCAGCATTTT. Amino acids: CAWSAGTTSQPQHF. J is TRBJ1-5 and V is TRBV30; D may be TRBD1 (5 bases). The CDR3 loop spans 14 amino acids. V was clipped by 1 base and J by 6 bases, with 13 bases between them. Per the germline V gene, CDR1 is GTSNPN and CDR2 is SVGIG (reference sequence).